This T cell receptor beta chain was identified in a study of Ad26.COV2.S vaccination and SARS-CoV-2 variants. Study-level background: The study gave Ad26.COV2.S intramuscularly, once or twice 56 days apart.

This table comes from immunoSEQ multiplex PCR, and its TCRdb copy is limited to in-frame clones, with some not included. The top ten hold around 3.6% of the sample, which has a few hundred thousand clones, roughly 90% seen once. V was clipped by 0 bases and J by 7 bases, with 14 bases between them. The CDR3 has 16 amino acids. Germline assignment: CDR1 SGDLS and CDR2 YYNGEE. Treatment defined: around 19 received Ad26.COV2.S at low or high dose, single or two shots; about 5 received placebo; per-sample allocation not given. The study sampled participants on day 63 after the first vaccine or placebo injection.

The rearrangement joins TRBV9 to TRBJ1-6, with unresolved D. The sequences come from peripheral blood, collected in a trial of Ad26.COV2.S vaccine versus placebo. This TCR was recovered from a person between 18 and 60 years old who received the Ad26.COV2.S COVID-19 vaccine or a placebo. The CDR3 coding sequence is TGTGCCAGCAGCGTAGCGGACCGGGCGTTAAATTCACCCCTCCACTTT. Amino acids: CASSVADRALNSPLHF.